These 28 T cell receptor beta chains were sequenced from one sample in a study of blood T cell repertoires in COVID-19. Here immunoSEQ multiplex PCR was the method, and the copy in TCRdb shows in-frame clones only, minus some. The sample carries 150,000 to 200,000 clones, about 80% recorded once. The sequenced sample was peripheral blood. The receptors come from a woman older than 75 with acute or convalescent COVID-19.

The chain is built from TRBV12-5 and TRBJ2-1; 13 bases fit TRBD2. J was trimmed by 6 bases and V by 1 base; bases with no gene match: 3. Germline V gives CDR1 LGHNT, CDR2 FRNRAP. The CDR3 consists of 16 residues. The CDR3 DNA sequence: TGTGCTAGTGGTTTGGGACTAGCGGGAGGTGTCAATGAGCAGTTCTTC. It codes for CASGLGLAGGVNEQFF.

This chain links TRBV30 with TRBJ1-4; 8 nucleotides align to TRBD1. Germline V gene data show CDR1 as GTSNPN and CDR2 as SVGIG (reference sequence). V gave up 4 bases and J gave up 7 bases; unmatched junction bases: 8. There are 14 residues in the CDR3. DNA for the CDR3: TGTGCCTGGACGTATGGACAGGGTGGTGAAAAACTGTTTTTT. Protein product: CAWTYGQGGEKLFF.

The chain recombines TRBV2 with TRBJ2-2; a possible D gene is TRBD2 (6 bases). There are 16 residues in the CDR3. Germline CDR1 reads SNHLY; CDR2 reads FYNNEI. V shed 0 bases and J shed 6 bases, with 14 bases lying between them. The CDR3 DNA is TGTGCCAGCAGTGAAGCGATTCTAACGGGAGCCGGGGAGCTGTTTTTT. Amino acid sequence: CASSEAILTGAGELFF.

J is TRBJ2-1 and V is TRBV20-1, with 12 nucleotides matching TRBD2. Trimming removed 3 bases from V and 0 bases from J; junction bases left unmatched: 9. Germline CDR1 reads DFQATT; CDR2 reads SNEGSKA (reference sequence). This CDR3 comprises 18 residues. DNA of the CDR3: TGCAGTGCTAGTGGCATCACTAGCGGGAGGAGCTCCTACAATGAGCAGTTCTTC. Translating it yields CSASGITSGRSSYNEQFF.

This clone is a singleton in its sample. The CDR3 bases are TGTGCCAGCAGTTACAGCAGGGGGTCCGGGGAGCTGTTTTTT. Translation gives CASSYSRGSGELFF. This chain links TRBV6-2 or TRBV6-3 with TRBJ2-2; TRBD1 agrees at 7 bases. This CDR3 has 14 residues. Germline V gives CDR1 MNHEY, CDR2 SVGEGT. J was trimmed by 6 bases and V by 2 bases; bases with no gene match: 3.

This clone was counted many times. The rearrangement links TRBV10-1 to TRBJ2-2, with 7 bases fitting TRBD2. CDR3 length equals 13 residues. In germline, CDR1 is WNHNN, CDR2 SYGVQD (reference sequence). With V trimmed by 4 bases and J by 5 bases, 1 base remained unmatched. CDR3 sequence: CASSAAGTGELFF. The CDR3 coding sequence is TGCGCCAGCAGTGCAGCGGGAACCGGGGAGCTGTTTTTT.

V and J are TRBV5-5 and TRBJ2-7; the match to TRBD1 covers 10 bases. The germline V gene has CDR1 SGHKS and CDR2 YYEKEE (reference sequence). J gave up 3 bases and V 2 bases, and 5 bases lay outside the gene matches. This CDR3 spans 15 amino acids. Here the CDR3 reads CASSFRGQGGYEQYF. CDR3 nucleotides: TGTGCCAGCAGCTTCCGAGGACAGGGGGGCTACGAGCAGTACTTC. Filled out from reference TRBV5-5 and TRBJ2-7, the complete variable domain reads DAGVTQSPTHLIKTRGQQVTLRCSPISGHKSVSWYQQVLGQGPQFIFQYYEKEERGRGNFPDRFSARQFPNYSSELNVNALLLGDSALYLCASSFRGQGGYEQYFGPGTRLTVT.

The V gene is TRBV5-1, the J gene TRBJ1-1; D uncertain. Per the germline V gene, CDR1 is SGHRS and CDR2 is YFSETQ. V lost 4 bases to trimming and J lost 5 bases, with 18 bases between them. The CDR3 is 15 residues long. In nucleotides, the CDR3 is TGCGCCAGCAGCCCCTTCCCCGGGGTTGAGACTGAAGCTTTCTTT. Its protein product is CASSPFPGVETEAFF.

The chain employs TRBV2 and TRBJ2-2; 8 nucleotides line up with TRBD1. The germline V gene encodes CDR1 SNHLY and CDR2 FYNNEI. CDR3 length: 14 amino acids. V dropped 6 bases and J dropped 1; count of bases not matched to a gene: 1. The DNA of the CDR3 is TGTGCCAGCAGCGACAGGGGGAACACCGGGGAGCTGTTTTTT. Translation gives CASSDRGNTGELFF.

The rearrangement uses TRBV7-9 and TRBJ1-1, with 8 bases matching TRBD1. Trimming took 3 bases from V and 6 from J; bases not matched to a gene: 9. Germline V lookup: CDR1 SEHNR, CDR2 FQNEAQ (reference sequence). The CDR3 length is 15 residues. CDR3 coding DNA: TGTGCCAGCAGCTTCCCCTCAGGGACAGGCCCTGAAGCTTTCTTT. This codes for CASSFPSGTGPEAFF.

This chain links TRBV6-5 with TRBJ2-7; weak D call: TRBD2 (6 bases). The CDR3 contains 15 residues. Trimming removed 5 bases from V and 4 bases from J, with 18 bases in between. CDR1 and CDR2 (germline): MNHEY, SVGAGI. CDR3 amino acids: CASSHQAGIHYEQYF. In DNA form, the CDR3 reads TGTGCCAGCAGTCACCAAGCGGGCATTCATTACGAGCAGTACTTC.

This clone was seen just once. This chain uses TRBV7-8 with TRBJ2-5, with TRBD2 identical over 10 bases. Germline V gene sequence: CDR1 SGHVS, CDR2 FQNEAQ. The CDR3 loop spans 17 amino acids. V was clipped by 5 bases and J by 4 bases; unmatched bases: 13. CDR3 nucleotide sequence: TGTGCCAGCAGCGCTCTCGGAGCGGGAGGGCCCCCAGAGACCCAGTACTTC. This sequence encodes CASSALGAGGPPETQYF. Variable domain in full (rest from reference TRBV7-8 and TRBJ2-5): GAGVSQSPRYKVAKRGQDVALRCDPISGHVSLFWYQQALGQGPEFLTYFQNEAQLDKSGLPSDRFFAERPEGSVSTLKIQRTQQEDSAVYLCASSALGAGGPPETQYFGPGTRLLVL.

This sequence joins TRBV9 and TRBJ2-1; possibly TRBD2 for D (5 bases). V lost 0 bases and J 2 bases, leaving 9 bases between the germline ends. Germline V gives CDR1 SGDLS, CDR2 YYNGEE. The CDR3 spans 15 residues. CDR3 sequence reads: CASSVASLAYNEQFF. For the CDR3, the DNA is TGTGCCAGCAGCGTAGCTAGCCTTGCCTACAATGAGCAGTTCTTC.

This sequence joins TRBV2 and TRBJ2-3; 15 nucleotides match TRBD2. After removal of 6 bases from V and 2 bases from J, the junction contained 9 bases not matched to a gene. This CDR3 spans 18 amino acids. The V gene's germline CDR1 is SNHLY and CDR2 FYNNEI. CDR3 in DNA: TGTGCCAGCAGCTCACCGGGACTAGCGGGAGGAACCACAGATACGCAGTATTTT. It yields the protein CASSSPGLAGGTTDTQYF. The whole variable domain, filled in from reference TRBV2 and TRBJ2-3, reads EPEVTQTPSHQVTQMGQEVILRCVPISNHLYFYWYRQILGQKVEFLVSFYNNEISEKSEIFDDQFSVERPDGSNFTLKIRSTKLEDSAMYFCASSSPGLAGGTTDTQYFGPGTRLTVL.

The rearrangement uses TRBV6-5 and TRBJ2-1; tentative D call: TRBD1 (6 bases). Germline V gene sequence: CDR1 MNHEY, CDR2 SVGAGI. This CDR3 has 15 amino acids. V gave up 6 bases and J gave up 2 bases, with 14 bases separating them. In DNA, the CDR3 is TGTGCCAGCAGCACCGGGACAAAGGCCTACAATGAGCAGTTCTTC. Its translation is CASSTGTKAYNEQFF.

This clone was seen a single time. V usage is TRBV3-1 (or the pseudogene TRBV3-2) and J usage is TRBJ1-3; 9 bases agree with TRBD1. Germline loops: CDR1 LGHDT, CDR2 YNNKEL (reference sequence). The V gene end was trimmed by 4 bases and the J gene end by 3 bases; junction bases not matched to a gene: 7. CDR3 length: 16 residues. The CDR3 nucleotides read TGTGCCAGCAGCCCGGGGACAGGGCTCATTGGAAACACCATATATTTT. Translation gives CASSPGTGLIGNTIYF.

CDR3 sequence (DNA): TGTGCCAGCAGTGAGGCGGACAGGGAAACAGATACGCAGTATTTT. Translating it yields CASSEADRETDTQYF. The genes are TRBV2 and TRBJ2-3; 8 bases fit TRBD1. V was clipped by 3 bases and J by 3 bases; unmatched bases: 5. Germline V gene lookup returns CDR1 SNHLY and CDR2 FYNNEI. The CDR3 covers 15 residues.

In nucleotides, the CDR3 is TGCAGCGCTCTACCCCACGGGAGTAGCTACGAGCAGTACTTC. This encodes CSALPHGSSYEQYF. The V call is TRBV29-1, the J call TRBJ2-7; D perhaps matches TRBD2 (6 bases). Germline-derived CDR1 and CDR2 are SQVTM and ANQGSEA. This CDR3 has 14 residues. Trimming took off 7 bases at V and 3 bases at J, with 19 bases between the two ends.

J is TRBJ2-5 and V is TRBV11-3; D gene unclear. V was shortened by 4 bases and J by 4 bases, with 10 bases between the two germline ends. The CDR3 is 13 amino acids. CDR1 SGHNT and CDR2 YENEEA come from the germline V gene. CDR3 DNA sequence: TGTGCCAGCAGCTCTTTGACGGGAGAGACCCAGTACTTC. Residues: CASSSLTGETQYF.

V and J are TRBV9 and TRBJ2-7; possibly TRBD2 for D (7 bases). Germline V gives CDR1 SGDLS, CDR2 YYNGEE. Trimming shortened V by 4 bases and J by 5 bases, and 25 bases separated the two germline ends. The CDR3 consists of 17 residues. In DNA form, the CDR3 reads TGTGCCAGCAGCAGGGGGGGTACTATTGAACCCTACGACGAGCAGTACTTC. Residues: CASSRGGTIEPYDEQYF. Looking up the rest from reference TRBV9 and TRBJ2-7 gives the full variable domain: DSGVTQTPKHLITATGQRVTLRCSPRSGDLSVYWYQQSLDQGLQFLIQYYNGEERAKGNILERFSAQQFPDLHSELNLSSLELGDSALYFCASSRGGTIEPYDEQYFGPGTRLTVT.

The chain couples TRBV6-5 to TRBJ2-7; D perhaps matches TRBD2 (6 bases). The CDR3 has 13 amino acids. Looked up from germline, CDR1 is MNHEY and CDR2 is SVGAGI. Trimming cost V 7 bases and J 3 bases, with 13 bases left between them. The CDR3 DNA reads TGTGCCAGCAAAAGGGAGGCTGGCTACGAGCAGTACTTC. Encoded protein: CASKREAGYEQYF.

Only a few counts were recorded for this clone. V usage is TRBV30 and J usage is TRBJ2-3; 7 positions agree with TRBD2. V gave up 4 bases and J gave up 2 bases; unmatched junction bases: 9. CDR1 is GTSNPN and CDR2 is SVGIG in the germline V gene (reference sequence). The CDR3 consists of 15 residues. CDR3 loop: CAWTLGLGDTDTQYF. For the CDR3, the DNA is TGTGCCTGGACTCTAGGACTAGGCGACACAGATACGCAGTATTTT. Drawing the rest from reference TRBV30 and TRBJ2-3, the complete variable domain is SQTIHQWPATLVQPVGSPLSLECTVEGTSNPNLYWYRQAAGRGLQLLFYSVGIGQISSEVPQNLSASRPQDRQFILSSKKLLLSDSGFYLCAWTLGLGDTDTQYFGPGTRLTVL.

J is TRBJ2-1 and V is TRBV7-7; 7 bases line up with TRBD2. Germline V gives CDR1 SSHAT, CDR2 FNYEAQ (reference sequence). The V and J ends lost 3 bases and 9 bases, in that order; junction bases with no gene match: 11. This CDR3 has 15 amino acids. The CDR3 DNA follows: TGTGCCAGCAGCTTGGACGGGGGAGGGGATGGTGAGCAGTTCTTC. Translated, it gives CASSLDGGGDGEQFF. The full variable domain, rest sourced from reference TRBV7-7 and TRBJ2-1, is GAGVSQSPRYKVTKRGQDVTLRCDPISSHATLYWYQQALGQGPEFLTYFNYEAQPDKSGLPSDRFSAERPEGSISTLTIQRTEQRDSAMYRCASSLDGGGDGEQFFGPGTRLTVL.

V is TRBV13 and J is TRBJ2-7, with TRBD2 as a possible D gene (6 bases). CDR1 and CDR2 (germline): PRHDT, FYEKMQ (reference sequence). CDR3 length: 14 residues. V lost 8 bases to trimming and J lost 5 bases, with 19 bases between them. As DNA, the CDR3 is TGTGCCAGCGCCCAACGGGCGGGACGGAACGAGCAGTACTTC. Translation gives CASAQRAGRNEQYF.

This chain joins TRBV4-3 and TRBJ1-5, with TRBD1 matching over 8 bases. This CDR3 spans 14 amino acids. Trimming cost V 3 bases and J 7 bases; bases outside gene matches: 5. Germline assignment: CDR1 LGHNA and CDR2 YSLEER. In DNA, the CDR3 is TGCGCCAGCAGCCAGGGACAGGTTCGGCAGCCCCAGCATTTT. It codes for CASSQGQVRQPQHF.

The chain couples TRBV6-5 to TRBJ2-5, with unresolved D. The CDR3 sequence is 14 residues long. Germline CDR1 is MNHEY and CDR2 is SVGAGI. The V end lost 7 bases, the J end lost 1 base, and 13 bases lay between the germline ends. CDR3 nucleotides: TGTGCCAGCACCCTACAGATCGGCCAAGAGACCCAGTACTTC. The encoded protein is CASTLQIGQETQYF.

V gene TRBV10-1 combines with J gene TRBJ2-1; 8 nucleotides align to TRBD2. The CDR3 consists of 15 residues. After removal of 3 bases from V and 3 bases from J, the junction contained 4 bases not matched to a gene. CDR1 and CDR2 (germline): WNHNN, SYGVQD (reference sequence). The CDR3 region is CASSDHGRGYNEQFF. CDR3 DNA: TGCGCCAGCAGTGATCACGGGAGGGGCTACAATGAGCAGTTCTTC.

A few counts support this clone. In DNA form, the CDR3 reads TGTGCCAGCAGCTTGGCGGGACTAGCCGTCAATGAGCAGTTCTTC. This sequence encodes CASSLAGLAVNEQFF. The chain employs TRBV5-6 and TRBJ2-1; TRBD2 matches 9 bases. Germline V lookup: CDR1 SGHDT, CDR2 YYEEEE. Trimming took 0 bases from V and 6 from J; bases not matched to a gene: 4. The CDR3 contains 15 residues.